These 32 T cell receptor beta chains originate from one sample sequenced in a study of CD8+ T cells in alopecia areata. After isolation, RNA underwent reverse transcription to generate cDNA as the sequencing template. Measured with immunoSEQ multiplex PCR; TCRdb has only the in-frame clones, and not every one. The data show fewer than 250,000 clones, over 60% seen once. The treatment is: oral pan-JAK inhibitor, 5-10 mg twice daily. The material was CD4+ T cells sorted from blood, obtained at week 4, from a patient treated with tofacitinib. All receptors come from a human donor with alopecia areata.

Only a few counts were recorded for this clone. J is TRBJ2-2 and V is TRBV29-1; weak D call: TRBD1 (6 bases). This CDR3 contains 14 residues. Per germline, CDR1 SQVTM and CDR2 ANQGSEA. The ends were cut back, 3 bases at V and 3 bases at J, with 11 bases in the middle. The CDR3 loop reads CSVEKQGDTGELFF. The DNA of the CDR3 is TGCAGCGTTGAGAAACAGGGTGACACCGGGGAGCTGTTTTTT.

The chain is built from TRBV7-3 and TRBJ2-7, with 8 bases aligning to TRBD1. The CDR3 is made up of 14 amino acids. Germline V gene sequence: CDR1 SGHTA, CDR2 FQGTGA. V lost 5 bases and J lost 3; bases outside the gene matches: 6. CDR3 nucleotide sequence: TGTGCCAGCAGCCCGGACAGGGTTGGCTACGAGCAGTACTTC. Residues: CASSPDRVGYEQYF.

This sequence joins TRBV9 and TRBJ2-1, with 7 bases lining up with TRBD1. Germline V lookup: CDR1 SGDLS, CDR2 YYNGEE. The CDR3 sequence is 14 residues long. Trimming took 3 bases from V and 3 from J; bases not matched to a gene: 3. This chain's CDR3 is CASSETGRYNEQFF. The CDR3 nucleotides are TGTGCCAGCAGCGAGACAGGGCGCTACAATGAGCAGTTCTTC.

The chain uses TRBV15 and TRBJ2-2; D is uncertain. This CDR3 spans 12 amino acids. Germline CDR1 reads LNHNV; CDR2 reads YYDKDF (reference sequence). The germline V and J ends were trimmed by 0 bases and 7 bases, with 3 bases remaining between them. The CDR3 reads CATSRENGELFF. CDR3 nucleotides: TGTGCCACCAGCAGAGAGAACGGGGAGCTGTTTTTT.

This clone was seen ten or more times. The CDR3 DNA is TGTGCCAGCAGCTTAGAAAGACAGAGCTACGAGCAGTACTTC. This encodes CASSLERQSYEQYF. The J gene is TRBJ2-7, the V gene TRBV7-2, with D tentatively TRBD1 (5 bases). The CDR3 spans 14 residues. The germline V gene has CDR1 SGHTA and CDR2 FQGNSA. The V gene lost 1 base and the J gene lost 3 bases, with 10 bases spanning the gap.

The V and J genes are TRBV29-1 and TRBJ1-1, with TRBD1 matching over 8 bases. The CDR3 contains 14 residues. Germline lookup yields CDR1 SQVTM and CDR2 ANQGSEA. After removal of 6 bases from V and 0 bases from J, the junction contained 6 bases not matched to a gene. The CDR3 nucleotides are TGCAGCGTACGACAGGGGTCACTGAACACTGAAGCTTTCTTT. Its protein product is CSVRQGSLNTEAFF.

V is TRBV5-6 and J is TRBJ2-7; D is ambiguous. Germline assignment: CDR1 SGHDT and CDR2 YYEEEE. This CDR3 has 14 residues. Trimming cost V 4 bases and J 1 base, with 12 bases left between them. CDR3 loop: CASSQYMSSYEQYF. DNA for the CDR3: TGTGCCAGCAGCCAATATATGTCTTCCTACGAGCAGTACTTC. The whole variable domain, remainder taken from reference TRBV5-6 and TRBJ2-7, is DAGVTQSPTHLIKTRGQQVTLRCSPKSGHDTVSWYQQALGQGPQFIFQYYEEEERQRGNFPDRFSGHQFPNYSSELNVNALLLGDSALYLCASSQYMSSYEQYFGPGTRLTVT.

The rearrangement links TRBV2 to TRBJ2-2; no clear D. Germline V gene sequence: CDR1 SNHLY, CDR2 FYNNEI. V lost 6 bases to trimming and J lost 3 bases, with 8 bases between them. The CDR3 is 13 residues long. CDR3: CASSPQDTGELFF. CDR3 coding DNA: TGTGCCAGCAGCCCTCAGGACACCGGGGAGCTGTTTTTT. Supplemented by reference TRBV2 and TRBJ2-2, the full variable domain reads EPEVTQTPSHQVTQMGQEVILRCVPISNHLYFYWYRQILGQKVEFLVSFYNNEISEKSEIFDDQFSVERPDGSNFTLKIRSTKLEDSAMYFCASSPQDTGELFFGEGSRLTVL.

The V call is TRBV2, the J call TRBJ1-5; D is perhaps TRBD1 (5 bases). Germline V gene lookup returns CDR1 SNHLY and CDR2 FYNNEI. The CDR3 is 16 residues long. Trimming took off 4 bases at V and 7 bases at J, with 20 bases between the two ends. This chain's CDR3 is CASSVSGQPSAQPQHF. The CDR3 bases are TGTGCCAGCAGTGTGTCGGGGCAGCCCTCGGCCCAGCCCCAGCATTTT.

This clone was picked up a small number of times. A junction boundary mismatches the germline segment, possibly from a read error. This CDR3 is CASSYPWSSSTDTQYF. In DNA form, the CDR3 reads TGTGCCAGCAGTTACCCGTGGTCGTCTAGCACAGATACGCAGTATTTT. V is TRBV10-3 and J is TRBJ2-3; no definite D call. This CDR3 contains 16 residues. Germline CDR1 is ENHRY and CDR2 is SYGVKD.

V is TRBV6-5 and J is TRBJ1-4; TRBD1 might be the D (6 bases). Germline CDR1 reads MNHEY; CDR2 reads SVGAGI. The CDR3 consists of 15 residues. Trimming removed 6 bases at V and 6 bases at J, with 17 bases between. As DNA, the CDR3 is TGTGCCAGCAGGCGGACAAGGGGGTCGTATGAAAAACTGTTTTTT. Residues: CASRRTRGSYEKLFF.

This clone showed up just once. The CDR3 region has the DNA TGTGCCTGGGGAGAGGGCAGGGTTGAAGCTTTCTTT. This encodes CAWGEGRVEAFF. V usage is TRBV30 and J usage is TRBJ1-1, with TRBD1 as a possible D gene (5 bases). Trimming shortened V by 5 bases and J by 7 bases, and 14 bases separated the two germline ends. The length of the CDR3 is 12 residues. Per the germline V gene, CDR1 is GTSNPN and CDR2 is SVGIG (reference sequence). The variable domain in full, with the rest retrieved from reference TRBV30 and TRBJ1-1, is SQTIHQWPATLVQPVGSPLSLECTVEGTSNPNLYWYRQAAGRGLQLLFYSVGIGQISSEVPQNLSASRPQDRQFILSSKKLLLSDSGFYLCAWGEGRVEAFFGQGTRLTVV.

The V and J genes are TRBV30 and TRBJ2-3, with D perhaps TRBD2 (7 bases). CDR3 size: 14 residues. Germline lookup yields CDR1 GTSNPN and CDR2 SVGIG (reference sequence). Trimming cost V 3 bases and J 0 bases, with 10 bases left between them. The CDR3 coding sequence is TGTGCCTGGAGCGGGGGGCGAAGCACAGATACGCAGTATTTT. Its protein product is CAWSGGRSTDTQYF.

The sample holds one count of this clone. V is TRBV15 and J is TRBJ2-4; TRBD1 might be the D (6 bases). The V end lost 2 bases, the J end lost 0 bases, and 14 bases lay between the germline ends. Germline V lookup: CDR1 LNHNV, CDR2 YYDKDF (reference sequence). This CDR3 comprises 17 residues. This CDR3 is CATSRQGRQLAKNIQYF. The CDR3 DNA reads TGTGCCACCAGCAGACAGGGGCGACAACTAGCCAAAAACATTCAGTACTTC.

The chain links TRBV5-1 to TRBJ2-3; D not certain. Trimming pared 3 bases from V and 0 bases from J, leaving 11 bases between. Germline V gene data show CDR1 as SGHRS and CDR2 as YFSETQ. This CDR3 is built from 15 residues. The CDR3: CASSSTDGSTDTQYF. The CDR3 DNA is TGCGCCAGCAGCTCGACGGACGGTAGCACAGATACGCAGTATTTT.

The chain recombines TRBV6-5 with TRBJ1-2, with a weak D call TRBD1 (6 bases). Per the germline V gene, CDR1 is MNHEY and CDR2 is SVGAGI. V lost 7 bases to trimming and J lost 8 bases, with 17 bases between them. The CDR3 totals 13 residues. The CDR3 protein is CASTPDSRKGYTF. CDR3 bases: TGTGCCAGCACGCCGGACAGCCGTAAGGGCTACACCTTC.

The chain uses TRBV7-6 and TRBJ2-1; D is perhaps TRBD2 (5 bases). Germline V gives CDR1 SGHVS, CDR2 FNYEAQ. Trimming stripped 5 bases from V and 4 bases from J, with 15 bases between. There are 15 residues in the CDR3. The CDR3 coding sequence is TGTGCCAGCAGCGGCCGGTACGGGGTATACAATGAGCAGTTCTTC. This codes for CASSGRYGVYNEQFF.

This chain links TRBV4-2 with TRBJ2-7; D is unclear. Per the germline V gene, CDR1 is LGHNA and CDR2 is YNFKEQ. The CDR3 has 13 amino acids. Between the trimmed V and J ends, which lost 1 base and 3 bases, there was a span of 7 bases. The CDR3 DNA reads TGTGCCAGCAGCCAAGCGGGTCTCTACGAGCAGTACTTC. Its protein is CASSQAGLYEQYF.

This rearrangement joins TRBV29-1 to TRBJ1-2; no firm D call. V shed 7 bases and J shed 8 bases, with 14 bases lying between them. The CDR3 is made up of 11 amino acids. Germline assignment: CDR1 SQVTM and CDR2 ANQGSEA. The CDR3 nucleotides are TGCAGCGCCGTAACGGGTGGAGGCTACACCTTC. It translates to CSAVTGGGYTF.

This clone has more than one count but fewer than ten. This chain links TRBV4-1 with TRBJ1-2; possible D gene TRBD1, 5 bases. The CDR3 spans 16 residues. Trimming took 0 bases from V and 7 from J, leaving 18 bases between them. Germline CDR1 reads MGHRA; CDR2 reads YSYEKL. The CDR3 DNA reads TGCGCCAGCAGCCAAGATTGGACCGGGACGGTGTCTGGCTACACCTTC. This sequence encodes CASSQDWTGTVSGYTF.

The J gene is TRBJ1-1, the V gene TRBV7-7; D is undetermined. Germline V gene data show CDR1 as SSHAT and CDR2 as FNYEAQ (reference sequence). The CDR3 sequence is 11 residues long. CDR3 sequence (DNA): TGTGCTAGCGTACTGGCCTTTGAAGCTTTCTTT. Amino acids: CASVLAFEAFF.

The chain employs TRBV27 and TRBJ2-5; maybe TRBD2 (6 bases). Germline V gives CDR1 MNHEY, CDR2 SMNVEV (reference sequence). The CDR3 has 15 amino acids. Between the trimmed V and J ends, which lost 5 bases and 2 bases, there was a span of 15 bases. CDR3 residues: CASSQPGTAQETQYF. The CDR3, as DNA: TGTGCCAGCAGTCAACCCGGGACTGCTCAAGAGACCCAGTACTTC.

The chain is built from TRBV14 and TRBJ2-7, with 10 bases that match TRBD1. V lost 3 bases and J lost 3; bases outside the gene matches: 8. Germline CDR1 SGHDN, CDR2 FVKESK. CDR3 length: 16 amino acids. The CDR3, as DNA: TGTGCCAGCAGCCACCATGGAGGGACAGGGGTCTACGAGCAGTACTTC. As protein: CASSHHGGTGVYEQYF.

The gene calls are TRBV11-2 and TRBJ1-2; D gene ambiguous. CDR3 length: 14 residues. Trimming took off 3 bases at V and 5 bases at J, with 13 bases between the two ends. Germline values: CDR1 SGHAT, CDR2 FQNNGV. CDR3 nucleotide sequence: TGTGCCAGCAGCTTGGGGTCGGTGGATTATGGCTACACCTTC. Translated: CASSLGSVDYGYTF.

V and J are TRBV29-1 and TRBJ1-5; D remains unclear. CDR3 size: 12 residues. The germline V gene encodes CDR1 SQVTM and CDR2 ANQGSEA. The ends were cut back, 0 bases at V and 5 bases at J, with 5 bases in the middle. This CDR3 is CSVEDFDQPQHF. DNA for the CDR3: TGCAGCGTTGAAGATTTCGATCAGCCCCAGCATTTT.

This clone was detected a few times. The chain joins TRBV7-8 to TRBJ2-3; D not certain. The germline V gene encodes CDR1 SGHVS and CDR2 FQNEAQ. V was cut by 2 bases and J by 2 bases, with 8 bases left in between. The CDR3 covers 14 residues. This chain's CDR3 is CASSLNELTDTQYF. CDR3 nucleotides: TGTGCCAGCAGCTTAAATGAACTCACAGATACGCAGTATTTT.

The chain is built from TRBV5-6 and TRBJ2-7, with D perhaps matching TRBD1 or TRBD2 (5 bases each). The CDR3 consists of 11 residues. Trimming took off 0 bases at V and 11 bases at J, with 9 bases between the two ends. Per the germline V gene, CDR1 is SGHDT and CDR2 is YYEEEE. This CDR3 reads CASSLAGTEYF. The DNA for the CDR3 is TGTGCCAGCAGCTTGGCTGGGACGGAGTACTTC. Combining the CDR3 with reference TRBV5-6 and TRBJ2-7 gives the whole variable domain DAGVTQSPTHLIKTRGQQVTLRCSPKSGHDTVSWYQQALGQGPQFIFQYYEEEERQRGNFPDRFSGHQFPNYSSELNVNALLLGDSALYLCASSLAGTEYFGPGTRLTVT.

This clone has more than one count but fewer than ten. This rearrangement joins TRBV6-5 to TRBJ2-5; TRBD2 matches 10 bases. Germline CDR1 and CDR2: MNHEY and SVGAGI. V lost 8 bases and J lost 5; bases outside the gene matches: 8. This CDR3 contains 14 residues. The CDR3 sequence: CASASGGSGETQYF. In DNA form, the CDR3 reads TGTGCCAGCGCTAGCGGGGGCTCCGGGGAGACCCAGTACTTC.

This clone was observed a few times. This chain joins TRBV5-6 and TRBJ2-7; 10 bases align to TRBD1. The CDR3 is 16 amino acids. The V gene's germline CDR1 is SGHDT and CDR2 YYEEEE. The J segment lost 2 bases and the V segment lost 5 bases, leaving 10 bases of the junction unmatched. The CDR3 DNA reads TGTGCCAGCAGGCGAATCCTAGGACAGGGGGCCTACGAGCAGTACTTC. Amino acids: CASRRILGQGAYEQYF.

A single count supports this clone. This chain joins TRBV6-6 and TRBJ1-5, with D tentatively TRBD1 (6 bases). Trimming removed 6 bases at V and 4 bases at J, with 13 bases between. This CDR3 spans 14 amino acids. Germline V lookup: CDR1 MNHNY, CDR2 SVGAGI (reference sequence). CDR3 protein: CASSGWTENQPQHF. CDR3 bases: TGTGCCAGCAGCGGATGGACAGAGAATCAGCCCCAGCATTTT.

The V gene is TRBV11-2, the J gene TRBJ2-6; tentative D call: TRBD2 (7 bases). Germline-derived CDR1 and CDR2 are SGHAT and FQNNGV. There are 17 residues in the CDR3. V was pared by 5 bases and J by 2 bases, with 16 bases between. The chain's CDR3 is CASSRSAGATGANVLTF. CDR3 coding DNA: TGTGCCAGCAGCCGTAGTGCGGGGGCAACTGGGGCCAACGTCCTGACTTTC.

The J gene is TRBJ2-3, the V gene TRBV4-1; D unresolved. From germline, CDR1 is MGHRA and CDR2 YSYEKL. The CDR3 is 17 amino acids. V lost 4 bases to trimming and J lost 0 bases, with 17 bases between them. In DNA form, the CDR3 reads TGCGCCAGCAGCCTTCACCCTGGTGCAACTAGCACAGATACGCAGTATTTT. Translating gives CASSLHPGATSTDTQYF.